Listed here are 7 T cell receptor beta chains from one sample, sequenced in a study of T cells in tuberculosis. The assay was immunoSEQ multiplex PCR, and TCRdb's table has in-frame clones only and misses some. The table shows fewer than 35,000 clones, with roughly 86% occurring only once. Indicated time point: new active TB diagnosis, blood taken before or within 7 days of starting treatment. The input for sequencing was PBMCs, taken at tuberculosis diagnosis. These receptors came from an adult with tuberculosis.

The chain recombines TRBV10-3 with TRBJ2-5; 10 positions match TRBD2. Germline lookup yields CDR1 ENHRY and CDR2 SYGVKD. This CDR3 is built from 19 residues. The junction had 12 bases not matched to a gene; V was cut back by 2 bases and J by 0 bases. The CDR3 DNA reads as TGTGCCATCAGTGAGCGTTTTTCCACTAGCGGGAAAGACCAAGAGACCCAGTACTTC. Encoded protein: CAISERFSTSGKDQETQYF.

V usage is TRBV11-2 and J usage is TRBJ2-3, with 11 bases that match TRBD1. The junction had 5 bases not matched to a gene; V was cut back by 6 bases and J by 3 bases. CDR1 is SGHAT and CDR2 is FQNNGV in the germline V gene. The CDR3 length is 15 residues. CDR3 sequence: CASRRDRGGTDTQYF. Here the CDR3 DNA reads TGTGCCAGCAGGCGGGACAGGGGGGGGACAGATACGCAGTATTTT.

This chain connects TRBV5-1 to TRBJ2-1; the D is unclear. The CDR3 spans 12 residues. The germline CDR1 and CDR2 sequences are SGHRS and YFSETQ. Deletions cut 2 bases from V and 9 bases from J, with 9 bases between. DNA for the CDR3: TGCGCCAGCAGCTTAGGAGCTAGTGAGCAGTTCTTC. This gives the protein CASSLGASEQFF.

The chain combines TRBV5-4 with TRBJ2-3; perhaps TRBD2 as D (7 bases). There are 14 residues in the CDR3. V gave up 4 bases and J gave up 2 bases, with 11 bases separating them. The germline gives CDR1 SGHNT, CDR2 YYREEE (reference sequence). The CDR3: CASSAGGPTDTQYF. In DNA, the CDR3 is TGTGCCAGCAGCGCCGGGGGGCCCACAGATACGCAGTATTTT.

This clone was detected only once. The rearrangement links TRBV19 to TRBJ2-2; D uncertain. From germline, CDR1 is LNHDA and CDR2 SQIVND (reference sequence). This CDR3 spans 13 amino acids. Trimming cost V 5 bases and J 2 bases, with 6 bases left between them. Here the CDR3 reads CASSEHNTGELFF. For the CDR3, the DNA is TGTGCCAGTAGTGAACATAACACCGGGGAGCTGTTTTTT. Using reference TRBV19 and TRBJ2-2 for the parts outside the CDR3, the full variable domain is DGGITQSPKYLFRKEGQNVTLSCEQNLNHDAMYWYRQDPGQGLRLIYYSQIVNDFQKGDIAEGYSVSREKKESFPLTVTSAQKNPTAFYLCASSEHNTGELFFGEGSRLTVL.

The chain employs TRBV5-1 and TRBJ1-2, with 8 bases identical to TRBD1. CDR1 SGHRS and CDR2 YFSETQ come from the germline V gene. The V gene end was trimmed by 4 bases and the J gene end by 8 bases; junction bases not matched to a gene: 7. The CDR3 is 13 residues long. The CDR3, as DNA: TGCGCCAGCAGCGCGGACAGGGAAGTCGGCTACACCTTC. This gives the protein CASSADREVGYTF.

The chain joins TRBV11-2 to TRBJ2-2, with TRBD1 as a possible D gene (5 bases). CDR1 is SGHAT and CDR2 is FQNNGV in the germline V gene. The V gene lost 1 base and the J gene lost 7 bases, with 13 bases spanning the gap. CDR3 length equals 15 residues. The CDR3 sequence: CASSLGYRKVGELFF. The CDR3 nucleotides are TGTGCCAGCAGCTTAGGGTACAGGAAAGTCGGGGAGCTGTTTTTT.